Listed here are 11 T cell receptor beta chains from one sample, sequenced in a study of T cells in Graves' hyperthyroidism and ophthalmopathy (dated by TCRdb to between 2018 and 2021). The library came from multiplex PCR. The sample was run on an Illumina HiSeq 2000. The TCR beta CDR3 regions were amplified from the RNA transcripts. A first-round RT-PCR of the TCR CDR3 used the HTBI primer set with the Qiagen OneStep RT-PCR kit. Clones were called with MiXCR by TCRdb after fastp trimmed the public reads at Q25, and only in-frame beta chains were retained. Entries that share a CDR3 protein sequence are merged under the most common genes and DNA. The sample includes about 300,000 distinct CDR3 sequences, with roughly 13% observed a single time. 6% to 8% of the sample is in the top ten clones. The material sequenced was blood. The receptor set was obtained from a woman in her 30s with Graves' hyperthyroidism that later progressed to Graves' ophthalmopathy.

This clonotype was counted ten times or more. The rearrangement joins TRBV3-1 to TRBJ2-3; D gene ambiguous. V dropped 2 bases and J dropped 3 bases, with 9 bases sitting between them. Germline V gene data show CDR1 as LGHDT and CDR2 as YNNKEL (reference sequence). The CDR3 totals 14 residues. This CDR3 reads CASSQFRATDTQYF. The CDR3 DNA reads TGTGCCAGCAGCCAATTCCGGGCGACAGATACGCAGTATTTT.

This clonotype was seen many times. The J gene is TRBJ2-7, the V gene TRBV18; D uncertain. Germline V gene sequence: CDR1 KGHSH, CDR2 LQKENI. V was shortened by 3 bases and J by 5 bases, with 14 bases between the two germline ends. The CDR3 sequence is 14 residues long. CDR3 DNA sequence: TGTGCCAGCTCACCGGGGAACAGCCAAGACGAGCAGTACTTC. Translating it yields CASSPGNSQDEQYF.

V is TRBV10-3 and J is TRBJ2-2; no clear D gene. Germline values: CDR1 ENHRY, CDR2 SYGVKD. The CDR3 is made up of 12 amino acids. V dropped 5 bases and J dropped 3 bases, with 4 bases sitting between them. The CDR3 loop reads CAISRDTGELFF. The CDR3 coding sequence is TGTGCCATCAGTCGGGACACCGGGGAGCTGTTTTTT.

This rearrangement joins TRBV7-6 to TRBJ2-1; D might be TRBD2 (5 bases). With 4 bases removed from V and 5 bases from J, the gap between germline ends came to 9 bases. In germline, CDR1 is SGHVS, CDR2 FNYEAQ. This CDR3 is 13 amino acids long. The CDR3 loop reads CASSSDGDNEQFF. The DNA of the CDR3 is TGTGCCAGCAGCTCGGACGGGGACAATGAGCAGTTCTTC.

As for this clonotype: An end of the junction does not agree with germline; a read error may underlie this. CDR3 amino acids: CASSLRPSGEYSNQPQHF. The DNA of the CDR3 is TGCGCCAGCAGCTTGCGACCGTCTGGGGAGTATAGCAATCAGCCCCAGCATTTT. The chain couples TRBV11-3 to TRBJ1-5; no clear D gene. Germline CDR1 reads SGHNT; CDR2 reads YENEEA. There are 18 residues in the CDR3.

This clonotype was recorded at least ten times. The rearrangement joins TRBV11-2 to TRBJ2-5, with D uncertain. Trimming took 5 bases from V and 5 from J, leaving 12 bases between them. Germline CDR1 and CDR2: SGHAT and FQNNGV. This CDR3 region has 13 residues. The CDR3 DNA sequence: TGTGCCAGCAGCCCAACCCTGGGGGAGACCCAGTACTTC. This translates into CASSPTLGETQYF.

This clonotype was detected many times. This rearrangement joins TRBV27 to TRBJ2-7; TRBD1 matches at 10 bases. The CDR3 covers 16 residues. With V trimmed by 5 bases and J by 7 bases, 14 bases remained unmatched. Germline V gives CDR1 MNHEY, CDR2 SMNVEV (reference sequence). CDR3 nucleotide sequence: TGTGCCAGCAGTCACCCTATCGACAGGGGGCTTGGGGAGCAGTACTTC. This translates into CASSHPIDRGLGEQYF.

This clonotype was found many times. The chain combines TRBV27 with TRBJ1-5, with D maybe TRBD1 (6 bases). V shed 6 bases and J shed 1 base, with 10 bases lying between them. The CDR3 has 14 amino acids. CDR1 MNHEY and CDR2 SMNVEV come from the germline V gene (reference sequence). The DNA for the CDR3 is TGTGCCAGCAGCCAGGGGCTCAGCAATCAGCCCCAGCATTTT. Protein sequence: CASSQGLSNQPQHF.

This clonotype occurred many times. The chain is built from TRBV19 and TRBJ1-5; D remains ambiguous. The germline V and J ends were trimmed by 7 bases and 6 bases, with 10 bases remaining between them. Germline loops: CDR1 LNHDA, CDR2 SQIVND (reference sequence). The CDR3 runs 12 residues. The CDR3, as DNA: TGTGCCAGTACCCTGCTGAGTCAGCCCCAGCATTTT. Encoded protein: CASTLLSQPQHF. The complete variable domain, with remaining parts taken from reference TRBV19 and TRBJ1-5, reads DGGITQSPKYLFRKEGQNVTLSCEQNLNHDAMYWYRQDPGQGLRLIYYSQIVNDFQKGDIAEGYSVSREKKESFPLTVTSAQKNPTAFYLCASTLLSQPQHFGDGTRLSIL.

This clonotype came up many times. The rearrangement joins TRBV10-3 to TRBJ2-1; 9 bases align to TRBD2. In germline, CDR1 is ENHRY, CDR2 SYGVKD. This CDR3 comprises 19 residues. Unmatched junction bases numbered 17, after V lost 8 bases and J lost 0 bases. DNA for the CDR3: TGTGCCATCTCAAAAGGGTTTTCAGGACTAGCGAGCTCCTACAATGAGCAGTTCTTC. Protein: CAISKGFSGLASSYNEQFF.

This clonotype was detected many times. This chain links TRBV7-2 with TRBJ2-3; no clear D. Trimming shortened V by 2 bases and J by 2 bases, and 11 bases separated the two germline ends. Germline V gives CDR1 SGHTA, CDR2 FQGNSA. The CDR3 runs to 15 residues. Written as DNA, the CDR3 is TGTGCCAGCAGCTTACCGCGGCAGACCACAGATACGCAGTATTTT. Protein: CASSLPRQTTDTQYF.